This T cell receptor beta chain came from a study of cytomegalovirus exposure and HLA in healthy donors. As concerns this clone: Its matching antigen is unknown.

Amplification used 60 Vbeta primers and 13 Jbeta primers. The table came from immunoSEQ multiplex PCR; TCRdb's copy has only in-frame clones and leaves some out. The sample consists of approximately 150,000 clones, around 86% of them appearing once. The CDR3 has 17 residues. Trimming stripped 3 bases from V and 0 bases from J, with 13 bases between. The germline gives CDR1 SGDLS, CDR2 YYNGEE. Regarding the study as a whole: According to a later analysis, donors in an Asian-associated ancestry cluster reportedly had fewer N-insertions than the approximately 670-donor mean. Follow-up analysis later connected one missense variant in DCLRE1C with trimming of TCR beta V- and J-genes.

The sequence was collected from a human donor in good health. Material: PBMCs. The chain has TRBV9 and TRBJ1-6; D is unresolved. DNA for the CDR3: TGTGCCAGCAGCGCCCAACCCGAGAGCTCCTATAATTCACCCCTCCACTTT. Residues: CASSAQPESSYNSPLHF.